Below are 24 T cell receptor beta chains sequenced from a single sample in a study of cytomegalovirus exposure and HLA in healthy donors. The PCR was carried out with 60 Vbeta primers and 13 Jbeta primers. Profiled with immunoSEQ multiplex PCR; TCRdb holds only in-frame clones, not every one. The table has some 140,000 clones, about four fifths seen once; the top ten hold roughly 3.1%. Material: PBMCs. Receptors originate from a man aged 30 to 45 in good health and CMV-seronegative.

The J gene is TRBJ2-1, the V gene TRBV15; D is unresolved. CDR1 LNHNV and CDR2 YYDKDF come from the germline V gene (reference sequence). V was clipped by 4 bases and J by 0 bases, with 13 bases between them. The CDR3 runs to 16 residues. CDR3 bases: TGTGCCACCAGCAACCCGAGGCGCGACTCCTACAATGAGCAGTTCTTC. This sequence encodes CATSNPRRDSYNEQFF. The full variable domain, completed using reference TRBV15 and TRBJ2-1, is DAMVIQNPRYQVTQFGKPVTLSCSQTLNHNVMYWYQQKSSQAPKLLFHYYDKDFNNEADTPDNFQSRRPNTSFCFLDIRSPGLGDTAMYLCATSNPRRDSYNEQFFGPGTRLTVL.

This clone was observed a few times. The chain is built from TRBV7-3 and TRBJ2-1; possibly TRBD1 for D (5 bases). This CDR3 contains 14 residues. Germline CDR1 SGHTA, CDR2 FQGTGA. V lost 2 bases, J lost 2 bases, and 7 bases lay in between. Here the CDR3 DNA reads TGTGCCAGCAGCTTAGGGGCTGCCTACAATGAGCAGTTCTTC. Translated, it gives CASSLGAAYNEQFF.

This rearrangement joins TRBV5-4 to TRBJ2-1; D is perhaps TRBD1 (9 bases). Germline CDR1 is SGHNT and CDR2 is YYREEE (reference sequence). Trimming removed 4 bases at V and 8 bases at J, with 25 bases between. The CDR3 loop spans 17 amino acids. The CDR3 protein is CASSMGPGGDRDDEQFF. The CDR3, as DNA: TGTGCCAGCAGCATGGGACCGGGAGGGGACAGGGACGATGAGCAGTTCTTC. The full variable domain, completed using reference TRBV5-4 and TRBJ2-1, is ETGVTQSPTHLIKTRGQQVTLRCSSQSGHNTVSWYQQALGQGPQFIFQYYREEENGRGNFPPRFSGLQFPNYSSELNVNALELDDSALYLCASSMGPGGDRDDEQFFGPGTRLTVL.

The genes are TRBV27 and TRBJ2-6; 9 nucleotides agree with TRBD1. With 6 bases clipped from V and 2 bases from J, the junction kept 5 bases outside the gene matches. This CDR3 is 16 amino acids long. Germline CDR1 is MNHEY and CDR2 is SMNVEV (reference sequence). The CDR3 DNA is TGTGCCAGCAGACGGGACAGGGAAACTGGGGCCAACGTCCTGACTTTC. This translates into CASRRDRETGANVLTF.

Here the CDR3 DNA reads TGTGCCACCAGCAGCCGACCGTACCGGGGTCAGCCCCAGCATTTT. It codes for CATSSRPYRGQPQHF. The chain carries TRBV15 and TRBJ1-5; D ambiguous. Trimming shortened V by 3 bases and J by 6 bases, and 15 bases separated the two germline ends. Germline-derived CDR1 and CDR2 are LNHNV and YYDKDF (reference sequence). The CDR3 consists of 15 residues.

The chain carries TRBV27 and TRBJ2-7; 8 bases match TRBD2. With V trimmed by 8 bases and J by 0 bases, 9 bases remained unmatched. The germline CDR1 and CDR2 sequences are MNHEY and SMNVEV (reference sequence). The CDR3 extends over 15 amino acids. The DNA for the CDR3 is TGTGCCAGCTTAGAGACCGGGACTAGCTCCTACGAGCAGTACTTC. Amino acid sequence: CASLETGTSSYEQYF.

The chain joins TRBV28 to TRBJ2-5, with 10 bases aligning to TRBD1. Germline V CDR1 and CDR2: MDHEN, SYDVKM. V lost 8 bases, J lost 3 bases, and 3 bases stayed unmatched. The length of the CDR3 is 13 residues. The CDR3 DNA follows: TGTGCCAGCTCCGGGACAGGGGAAGAGACCCAGTACTTC. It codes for CASSGTGEETQYF.

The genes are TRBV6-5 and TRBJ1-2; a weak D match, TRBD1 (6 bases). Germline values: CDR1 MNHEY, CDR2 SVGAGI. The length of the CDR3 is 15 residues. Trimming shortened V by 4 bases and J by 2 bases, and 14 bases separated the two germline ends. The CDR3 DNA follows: TGTGCCAGCAGTTCCGATTTACAGGGAAACTATGGCTACACCTTC. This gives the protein CASSSDLQGNYGYTF.

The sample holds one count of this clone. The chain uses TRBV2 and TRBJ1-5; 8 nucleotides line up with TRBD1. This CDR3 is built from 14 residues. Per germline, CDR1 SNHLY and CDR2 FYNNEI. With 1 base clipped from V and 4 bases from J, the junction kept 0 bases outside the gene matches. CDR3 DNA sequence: TGTGCCAGCAGTGAAGACAGGGGGAATCAGCCCCAGCATTTT. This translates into CASSEDRGNQPQHF. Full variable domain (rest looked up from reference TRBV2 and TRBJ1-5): EPEVTQTPSHQVTQMGQEVILRCVPISNHLYFYWYRQILGQKVEFLVSFYNNEISEKSEIFDDQFSVERPDGSNFTLKIRSTKLEDSAMYFCASSEDRGNQPQHFGDGTRLSIL.

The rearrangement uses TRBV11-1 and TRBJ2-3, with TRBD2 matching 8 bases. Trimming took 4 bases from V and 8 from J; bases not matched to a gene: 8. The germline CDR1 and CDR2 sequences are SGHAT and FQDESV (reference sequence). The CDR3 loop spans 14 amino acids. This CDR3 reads CASSSGLREGTQYF. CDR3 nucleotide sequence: TGTGCCAGCAGCTCCGGACTCCGGGAGGGTACGCAGTATTTT. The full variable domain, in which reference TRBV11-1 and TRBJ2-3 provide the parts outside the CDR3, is EAEVAQSPRYKITEKSQAVAFWCDPISGHATLYWYRQILGQGPELLVQFQDESVVDDSQLPKDRFSAERLKGVDSTLKIQPAELGDSAMYLCASSSGLREGTQYFGPGTRLTVL.

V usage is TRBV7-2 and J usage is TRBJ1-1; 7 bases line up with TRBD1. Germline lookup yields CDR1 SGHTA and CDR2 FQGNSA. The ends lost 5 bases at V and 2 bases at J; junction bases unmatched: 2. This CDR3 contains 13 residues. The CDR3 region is CASSRQGNTEAFF. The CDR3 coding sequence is TGTGCCAGCAGCCGACAGGGAAACACTGAAGCTTTCTTT.

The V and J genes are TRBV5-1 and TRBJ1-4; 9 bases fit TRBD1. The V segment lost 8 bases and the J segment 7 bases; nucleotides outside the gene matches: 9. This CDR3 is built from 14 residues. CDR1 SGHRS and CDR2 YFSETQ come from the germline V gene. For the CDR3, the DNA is TGCGCCAGTACTTCCGGGACAGGGTTTGAAAAACTGTTTTTT. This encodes CASTSGTGFEKLFF.

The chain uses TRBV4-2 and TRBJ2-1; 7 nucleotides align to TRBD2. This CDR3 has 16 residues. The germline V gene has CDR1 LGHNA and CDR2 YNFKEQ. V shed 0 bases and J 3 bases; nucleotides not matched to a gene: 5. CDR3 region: CASSQDESGIYNEQFF. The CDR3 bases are TGTGCCAGCAGCCAAGACGAAAGCGGGATCTACAATGAGCAGTTCTTC.

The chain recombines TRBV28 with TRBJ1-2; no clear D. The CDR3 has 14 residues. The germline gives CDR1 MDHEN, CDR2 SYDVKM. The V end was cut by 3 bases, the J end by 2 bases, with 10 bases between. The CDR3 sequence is CASSFGGTNYGYTF. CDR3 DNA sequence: TGTGCCAGCAGTTTTGGCGGAACAAACTATGGCTACACCTTC.

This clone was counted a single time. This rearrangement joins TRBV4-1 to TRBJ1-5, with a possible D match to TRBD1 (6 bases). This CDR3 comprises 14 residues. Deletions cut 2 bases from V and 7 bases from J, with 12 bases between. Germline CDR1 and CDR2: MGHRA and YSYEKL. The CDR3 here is CASSQNTGIQPQHF. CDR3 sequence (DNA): TGCGCCAGCAGCCAAAATACAGGGATCCAGCCCCAGCATTTT.

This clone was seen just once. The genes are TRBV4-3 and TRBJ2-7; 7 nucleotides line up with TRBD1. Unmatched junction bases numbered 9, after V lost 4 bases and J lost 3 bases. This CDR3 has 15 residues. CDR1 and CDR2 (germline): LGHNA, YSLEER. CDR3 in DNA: TGCGCCAGCAGCCTAGAGACCCGGGACAGCTACGAGCAGTACTTC. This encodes CASSLETRDSYEQYF.

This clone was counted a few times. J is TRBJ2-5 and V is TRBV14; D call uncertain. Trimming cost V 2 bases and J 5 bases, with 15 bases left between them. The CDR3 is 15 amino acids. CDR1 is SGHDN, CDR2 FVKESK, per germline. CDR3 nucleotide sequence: TGTGCCAGCAGCCAAAGAGGCCACGCCGGGGAGACCCAGTACTTC. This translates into CASSQRGHAGETQYF.

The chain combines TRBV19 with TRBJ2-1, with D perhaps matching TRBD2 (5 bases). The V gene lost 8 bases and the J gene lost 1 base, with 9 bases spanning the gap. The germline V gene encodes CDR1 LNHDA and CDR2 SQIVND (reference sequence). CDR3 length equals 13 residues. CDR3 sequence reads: CASATSSYNEQFF. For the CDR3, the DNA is TGTGCCAGTGCAACTAGTTCCTACAATGAGCAGTTCTTC. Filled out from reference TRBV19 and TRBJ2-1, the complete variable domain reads DGGITQSPKYLFRKEGQNVTLSCEQNLNHDAMYWYRQDPGQGLRLIYYSQIVNDFQKGDIAEGYSVSREKKESFPLTVTSAQKNPTAFYLCASATSSYNEQFFGPGTRLTVL.

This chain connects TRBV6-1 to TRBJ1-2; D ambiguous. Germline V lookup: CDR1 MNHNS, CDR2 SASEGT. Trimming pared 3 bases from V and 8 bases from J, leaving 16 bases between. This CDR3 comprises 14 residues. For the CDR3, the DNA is TGTGCCAGCAGTGATGGTTACGTCTACGAGGGCTACACCTTC. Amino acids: CASSDGYVYEGYTF.

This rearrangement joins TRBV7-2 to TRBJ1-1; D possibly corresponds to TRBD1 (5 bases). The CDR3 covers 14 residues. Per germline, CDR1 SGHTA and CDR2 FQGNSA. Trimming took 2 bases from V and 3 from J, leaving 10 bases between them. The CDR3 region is CASSLTVRDTEAFF. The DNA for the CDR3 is TGTGCCAGCAGCTTAACCGTCAGGGACACTGAAGCTTTCTTT.

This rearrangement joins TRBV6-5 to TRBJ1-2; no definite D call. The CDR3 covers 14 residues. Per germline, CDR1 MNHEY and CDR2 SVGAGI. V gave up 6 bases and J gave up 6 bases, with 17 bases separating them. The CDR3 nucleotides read TGTGCCAGCAGCCTATCGAGGGCCCAGGATGGCTACACCTTC. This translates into CASSLSRAQDGYTF.

The CDR3 DNA is TGTGCCAGCAGCTTAATGCCTAGCGGGGGCACAGATACGCAGTATTTT. Protein: CASSLMPSGGTDTQYF. The rearrangement links TRBV7-3 to TRBJ2-3; 9 positions match TRBD2. Germline V CDR1 and CDR2: SGHTA, FQGTGA. The CDR3 has 16 amino acids. V was pared by 1 base and J by 1 base, with 3 bases of the junction left unmatched.

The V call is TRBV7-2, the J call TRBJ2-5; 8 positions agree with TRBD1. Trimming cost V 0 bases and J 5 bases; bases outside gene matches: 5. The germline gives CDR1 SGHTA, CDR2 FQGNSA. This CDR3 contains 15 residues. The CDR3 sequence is CASSLATTGVETQYF. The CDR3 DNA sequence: TGTGCCAGCAGCTTAGCGACGACAGGGGTGGAGACCCAGTACTTC.

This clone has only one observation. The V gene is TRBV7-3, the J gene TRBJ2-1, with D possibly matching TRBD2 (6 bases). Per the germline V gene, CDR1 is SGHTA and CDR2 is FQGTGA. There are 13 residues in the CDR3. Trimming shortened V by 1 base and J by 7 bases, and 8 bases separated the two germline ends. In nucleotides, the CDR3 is TGTGCCAGCAGCTTAATGGGGGGTAATGAGCAGTTCTTC. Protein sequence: CASSLMGGNEQFF.